This entry lists 21 T cell receptor beta chains sequenced from one sample in a study of cytotoxic CD8 clonotypes in ibrutinib-treated CLL. Using immunoSEQ multiplex PCR, the repertoire was profiled, and TCRdb retains in-frame clones only, with some absent. In the table there are roughly 60,000 clones, about 72% of which are singletons. The input for sequencing was PBMCs, taken after 12 months of ibrutinib treatment. The receptors shown here come from a human donor with chronic lymphocytic leukemia.

The rearrangement uses TRBV7-2 and TRBJ2-7; 9 bases match TRBD2. The ends lost 5 bases at V and 5 bases at J; junction bases unmatched: 10. This CDR3 is built from 15 residues. Germline lookup yields CDR1 SGHTA and CDR2 FQGNSA. The CDR3 reads CASSPLVGGRDEQYF. The DNA of the CDR3 is TGTGCCAGCAGCCCACTGGTGGGCGGGAGGGACGAGCAGTACTTC.

This clone has a handful of counts. This rearrangement joins TRBV4-1 to TRBJ2-1; D not resolved. The CDR3 totals 13 residues. Trimming cost V 3 bases and J 4 bases, with 7 bases left between them. Germline-derived CDR1 and CDR2 are MGHRA and YSYEKL. The CDR3 loop reads CASSQEQYNEQFF. The CDR3 bases are TGCGCCAGCAGCCAGGAACAGTACAATGAGCAGTTCTTC.

This clone was seen a handful of times. The rearrangement joins TRBV7-2 to TRBJ2-1; 9 bases line up with TRBD2. Germline CDR1 reads SGHTA; CDR2 reads FQGNSA. The CDR3 runs to 16 residues. V was pared by 5 bases and J by 9 bases, with 14 bases of the junction left unmatched. The chain's CDR3 is CASSTPLAGGPGEQFF. The CDR3 DNA reads TGTGCCAGCAGCACGCCCCTGGCGGGAGGGCCAGGTGAGCAGTTCTTC.

This clone was observed many times. The J gene is TRBJ2-5, the V gene TRBV5-4; 8 bases are shared with TRBD2. The CDR3 is 18 amino acids. V trimming: 1 base; J trimming: 5 bases; junction bases outside the gene matches: 16. Per the germline V gene, CDR1 is SGHNT and CDR2 is YYREEE (reference sequence). The CDR3 DNA follows: TGTGCCAGCAGCTTGTATAGCGGGAACCCCCCGGGAAGGGAGACCCAGTACTTC. Its protein product is CASSLYSGNPPGRETQYF.

V usage is TRBV27 and J usage is TRBJ2-7, with TRBD2 identical over 8 bases. Germline V gene sequence: CDR1 MNHEY, CDR2 SMNVEV (reference sequence). V dropped 6 bases and J dropped 0; count of bases not matched to a gene: 13. This CDR3 has 17 amino acids. As DNA, the CDR3 is TGTGCCAGCAGCCGACTAGCGTTGATAGGGGGCTCCTACGAGCAGTACTTC. It yields the protein CASSRLALIGGSYEQYF.

This clone was seen a single time. This chain connects TRBV4-1 to TRBJ2-5; 11 bases are a match to TRBD1. J gave up 3 bases and V 3 bases, and 6 bases lay outside the gene matches. CDR1 and CDR2 from the germline V gene are MGHRA and YSYEKL. This CDR3 has 16 amino acids. The CDR3 region is CASSQGQGVREETQYF. The CDR3 region has the DNA TGCGCCAGCAGCCAGGGACAGGGGGTTCGGGAAGAGACCCAGTACTTC.

The chain uses TRBV5-1 and TRBJ2-7, with 7 bases aligning to TRBD2. The trim removed 0 bases at V and 3 bases at J, leaving 6 bases unmatched. In germline, CDR1 is SGHRS, CDR2 YFSETQ. This CDR3 comprises 15 residues. The DNA for the CDR3 is TGCGCCAGCAGCTTGGGCGCGGGAGTGGACTACGAGCAGTACTTC. Protein sequence: CASSLGAGVDYEQYF.

This clone has a handful of counts. The chain recombines TRBV5-5 with TRBJ2-7; 12 nucleotides agree with TRBD1. Unmatched junction bases numbered 19, after V lost 2 bases and J lost 4 bases. CDR3 length: 20 amino acids. Germline V CDR1 and CDR2: SGHKS, YYEKEE (reference sequence). The CDR3 DNA follows: TGTGCCAGCAGCTTAAAGGGGGACAGGGGGCCCGACCCAGAACAATACGAGCAGTACTTC. Translating it yields CASSLKGDRGPDPEQYEQYF.

This clone appeared a few times. The chain links TRBV28 to TRBJ1-4; D uncertain. V was cut by 5 bases and J by 11 bases, with 9 bases left in between. The germline gives CDR1 MDHEN, CDR2 SYDVKM. The CDR3 runs 11 residues. In DNA form, the CDR3 reads TGTGCCAGCAGTGGGGAAGGGAAACTGTTTTTT. Its protein product is CASSGEGKLFF.

The chain carries TRBV6-5 and TRBJ2-1; TRBD1 aligns across 7 bases. This CDR3 has 15 residues. Germline V lookup: CDR1 MNHEY, CDR2 SVGAGI. The junction had 6 bases not matched to a gene; V was cut back by 6 bases and J by 1 base. The CDR3 reads CASSETGKSYNEQFF. CDR3 nucleotide sequence: TGTGCCAGCAGCGAGACAGGGAAGTCCTACAATGAGCAGTTCTTC.

This clone appeared a few times. V and J are TRBV2 and TRBJ1-4; possible D gene TRBD1, 6 bases. Germline loops: CDR1 SNHLY, CDR2 FYNNEI. V was trimmed by 2 bases and J by 8 bases, leaving 12 bases between them. This CDR3 has 14 residues. CDR3 sequence (DNA): TGTGCCAGCAGTGAAAGGGCAGGGGACGAAAAACTGTTTTTT. Protein product: CASSERAGDEKLFF. Drawing the rest from reference TRBV2 and TRBJ1-4, the complete variable domain is EPEVTQTPSHQVTQMGQEVILRCVPISNHLYFYWYRQILGQKVEFLVSFYNNEISEKSEIFDDQFSVERPDGSNFTLKIRSTKLEDSAMYFCASSERAGDEKLFFGSGTQLSVL.

This chain links TRBV28 with TRBJ2-5; 13 bases align to TRBD2. This CDR3 is 16 amino acids long. Germline values: CDR1 MDHEN, CDR2 SYDVKM. V was clipped by 6 bases and J by 0 bases; unmatched bases: 4. Written as DNA, the CDR3 is TGTGCCAGCAGCACGGGACTAGCGGGATACCAAGAGACCCAGTACTTC. It specifies CASSTGLAGYQETQYF.

The rearrangement joins TRBV6-1 to TRBJ1-2; 8 positions agree with TRBD1. There are 14 residues in the CDR3. Losses at the gene ends were 3 bases for V and 7 bases for J; bases not matched to a gene: 7. Germline V gives CDR1 MNHNS, CDR2 SASEGT. The CDR3 nucleotides are TGTGCCAGCAGTGACGACAGGGGACTGGGTGGCTACACCTTC. Its translation is CASSDDRGLGGYTF.

This chain links TRBV6-1 with TRBJ2-7, with TRBD1 matching over 7 bases. After removal of 3 bases from V and 12 bases from J, the junction contained 5 bases not matched to a gene. CDR3 length: 11 residues. Germline CDR1 reads MNHNS; CDR2 reads SASEGT. CDR3 DNA sequence: TGTGCCAGCAGTGAGGACAGGTCTCGGTACTTC. It specifies CASSEDRSRYF.

The chain uses TRBV6-1 and TRBJ2-1; no firm D call. The CDR3 has 12 amino acids. Germline loops: CDR1 MNHNS, CDR2 SASEGT. V lost 6 bases to trimming and J lost 14 bases, with 17 bases between them. CDR3 residues: CASSASLFQKFF. In DNA form, the CDR3 reads TGTGCCAGCAGCGCCTCTCTGTTCCAAAAGTTCTTC.

V gene TRBV11-3 combines with J gene TRBJ2-7; a possible D gene is TRBD2 (6 bases). CDR1 and CDR2 (germline): SGHNT, YENEEA. This CDR3 is 15 amino acids long. Trimming pared 2 bases from V and 4 bases from J, leaving 15 bases between. The CDR3 sequence: CASSLRPGSEYEQYF. In nucleotides, the CDR3 is TGTGCCAGCAGCTTACGGCCCGGGAGTGAATACGAGCAGTACTTC.

The chain recombines TRBV7-9 with TRBJ1-4; D is undetermined. The germline gives CDR1 SEHNR, CDR2 FQNEAQ (reference sequence). The CDR3 loop spans 13 amino acids. Trimming took 5 bases from V and 7 from J, leaving 11 bases between them. The CDR3 loop is CASSTPSPEKLFF. CDR3 sequence (DNA): TGTGCCAGCAGCACACCCTCGCCTGAAAAACTGTTTTTT.

The sample holds a few counts of this clone. The chain recombines TRBV28 with TRBJ1-3, with 9 bases identical to TRBD1. The V gene's germline CDR1 is MDHEN and CDR2 SYDVKM. This CDR3 is 15 amino acids long. V shed 6 bases, J shed 3 bases, and the junction held 6 bases outside the gene matches. The CDR3 loop reads CASSLGTGIGNTIYF. The CDR3 DNA reads as TGTGCCAGCAGCCTCGGGACAGGGATTGGAAACACCATATATTTT.

The chain employs TRBV2 and TRBJ1-5; D call uncertain. Trimming pared 6 bases from V and 4 bases from J, leaving 13 bases between. CDR1 and CDR2 from the germline V gene are SNHLY and FYNNEI. The CDR3 sequence is 14 residues long. The CDR3 reads CASRLYNWNQPQHF. The CDR3 DNA follows: TGTGCCAGCAGACTTTACAATTGGAATCAGCCCCAGCATTTT.

This clone turned up a few times. The J gene is TRBJ2-5, the V gene TRBV6-1; D possibly corresponds to TRBD1 (6 bases). This CDR3 is 16 amino acids long. Germline V lookup: CDR1 MNHNS, CDR2 SASEGT. Trimming took off 4 bases at V and 4 bases at J, with 19 bases between the two ends. CDR3 amino acids: CASSANRVARGETQYF. In DNA, the CDR3 is TGTGCCAGCAGTGCAAACAGGGTCGCCCGGGGAGAGACCCAGTACTTC.

This clone was detected a few times. The V call is TRBV7-3, the J call TRBJ2-3, with TRBD2 identical over 7 bases. Trimming removed 5 bases from V and 1 base from J; junction bases left unmatched: 3. The CDR3 covers 14 residues. Germline CDR1 and CDR2: SGHTA and FQGTGA. The CDR3 region has the DNA TGTGCCAGCAGCCCCGGACTAGGCACAGATACGCAGTATTTT. As protein: CASSPGLGTDTQYF.